The rows below give T cell receptor beta chains drawn from one sample of a study of blood T cell repertoires in COVID-19. This table comes from immunoSEQ multiplex PCR, and its TCRdb copy is limited to in-frame clones, with some not included. The sample consists of 300,000 to 400,000 clones, 88% of them appearing once. The sequencing sample was made of peripheral blood. The receptors were sampled from a woman younger than 45 with COVID-19, enrolled during active disease. CDR3s include the opening cysteine and the closing phenylalanine or tryptophan. D genes are given only for firm matches. Clone size is given for some rows only: seen once, a few or many times, or a class if the clone is expanded.

size | J | D | V | DNA | CDR3
. | TRBJ1-1 | . | TRBV5-6 | TGTGCCAGCAGCTTGGTTGCGGCGACTGAAGCTTTCTTT | CASSLVAATEAFF
once | TRBJ1-4 | . | TRBV19 | TGTGCCAGTAGTATAGGGGCAGGGATAGGTGAAAAACTGTTTTTT | CASSIGAGIGEKLFF
. | TRBJ2-2 | TRBD1 | TRBV3-1/TRBV3-2 | TGTGCCAGCAGCCGGTACAGGGGGGCCGGGGAGCTGTTTTTT | CASSRYRGAGELFF
. | TRBJ1-4 | . | TRBV19 | TGTGCCAGTACTCCCGTGGCAGGAGGGAATGAAAAACTGTTTTTT | CASTPVAGGNEKLFF
. | TRBJ2-5 | TRBD1 | TRBV5-4 | TGTGCCAGCAGCTACCCAGGGCAGGGGGTTCGAGAGACCCAGTACTTC | CASSYPGQGVRETQYF
. | TRBJ1-6 | TRBD1 | TRBV6-5 | TGTGCCAGCAGTTACGGGGGACAGAGAGAGCATTCACCCCTCCACTTT | CASSYGGQREHSPLHF
. | TRBJ1-2 | TRBD1 | TRBV25-1 | TGTGCCAGCAGTGAATTTGTGGGACAGGGCAGCTACACCTTC | CASSEFVGQGSYTF
. | TRBJ1-1 | . | TRBV11-3 | TGTGCCAGCAGCTGGGGCGGGGGCACTGAAGCTTTCTTT | CASSWGGGTEAFF
medium-sized | TRBJ2-1 | . | TRBV6-4 | TGTGCCAGCAGTGATCACGGGGAGGAGAGTGAGCAGTTCTTC | CASSDHGEESEQFF
. | TRBJ1-1 | TRBD1 | TRBV6-4 | TGTGCCAGCTCAAGCGGGGGGCAGGGGGCGAGTAGGACTTTCTTT | CASSSGGQGASRTFF
once | TRBJ1-4 | TRBD1 | TRBV5-1 | TGCGCCAGCAGCTCAGGGGGCGGTGAAAAACTGTTTTTT | CASSSGGGEKLFF
. | TRBJ1-3 | . | TRBV14 | TGTGCCAGCAGCCCGACGTTTACGGGTAACACCATATATTTT | CASSPTFTGNTIYF
. | TRBJ2-3 | . | TRBV4-1 | TGCGCCAGCAGCCAAGTGGCTCTAGCGAGCACAGATACGCAGTATTTT | CASSQVALASTDTQYF
few | TRBJ2-5 | TRBD2 | TRBV19 | TGTGCCAGTAGTATACTCTCTGCAGCGGGGGGCCTCCAAGAGACCCAGTACTTC | CASSILSAAGGLQETQYF
. | TRBJ1-1 | TRBD1 | TRBV5-1 | TGCGCCAGCAGGTCCAGACAGGGGGCGAGTTTAGAAGCTTTCTTT | CASRSRQGASLEAFF
. | TRBJ2-2 | . | TRBV3-1/TRBV3-2 | TGTGCCAGCAGCCAGGATCCCTTCGGGAGCACTTACAACACCGGGGAGCTGTTTTTT | CASSQDPFGSTYNTGELFF
. | TRBJ1-5 | . | TRBV4-2 | TGTGCCAGCAGCCAGACAAGCGCGGGGAGTCAGCCCCAGCATTTT | CASSQTSAGSQPQHF
. | TRBJ1-1 | TRBD1 | TRBV7-2 | TGTGCCAGCAGCTTGATGACAGGGACCACTGAAGCTTTCTTT | CASSLMTGTTEAFF
. | TRBJ2-2 | . | TRBV2 | TGTGCCAGCAGTGAAGTTAGGGGTACCGGGGAGCTGTTTTTT | CASSEVRGTGELFF
few | TRBJ1-4 | TRBD1 | TRBV30 | TGTGCCTGGATGGACAGGGGGAACGAAAAACTGTTTTTT | CAWMDRGNEKLFF
. | TRBJ1-3 | . | TRBV15 | TGTGCCACCAGCAGGAACAGGGAAATGCAAGCTGGAAACACCATATATTTT | CATSRNREMQAGNTIYF
. | TRBJ1-1 | TRBD1 | TRBV6-5 | TGTGCCAGCAGCTCGGGACAGATGAACACTGAAGCTTTCTTT | CASSSGQMNTEAFF
. | TRBJ2-1 | . | TRBV11-2 | TGTGCCAGCAGCTCACCGGGACTTTTAAATGAGCAGTTCTTC | CASSSPGLLNEQFF
. | TRBJ1-5 | . | TRBV14 | TGTGCCAGCAGCCTCCCTAGTAGGAGGTTGAAGACCAGACAGCCCCAGCATTTT | CASSLPSRRLKTRQPQHF
. | TRBJ1-6 | . | TRBV19 | TGTGCCAGTAGTATTGTCAGGGATTCACCCCTCCACTTT | CASSIVRDSPLHF
. | TRBJ1-3 | TRBD1 | TRBV5-1 | TGCGCCAGCAGCCCCACAGGGGCTGGAAACACCATATATTTT | CASSPTGAGNTIYF
. | TRBJ2-2 | . | TRBV5-1 | TGCGCCAGCAGCTTGGGTCCTCACACCGGGGAGCTGTTTTTT | CASSLGPHTGELFF
once | TRBJ1-5 | . | TRBV5-1 | TGCGCCAGCAGCAAAGGGGGTAGCAATCAGCCCCAGCATTTT | CASSKGGSNQPQHF
. | TRBJ2-1 | . | TRBV3-1/TRBV3-2 | TGTGCCAGCAGCAATGGACAGAATCCCAACAATGAGCAGTTCTTC | CASSNGQNPNNEQFF
. | TRBJ2-2 | TRBD2 | TRBV11-1 | TGTGCCAGCAGCTTATTTTGGGGGGAGGGCACCGGGGAGCTGTTTTTT | CASSLFWGEGTGELFF
once | TRBJ2-1 | TRBD1 | TRBV5-4 | TGTGCCAGCAGCCTGGGGACAGGGGCCAGAGGTGAGCAGTTCTTC | CASSLGTGARGEQFF
. | TRBJ2-7 | TRBD2 | TRBV6-2/TRBV6-3 | TGTGCCAGCAGTTACTCGACTAGCGGGGGGTACGGGCAGTACTTC | CASSYSTSGGYGQYF
. | TRBJ2-5 | TRBD2 | TRBV20-1 | TGCAGTGCTAGTATACGGACTAGCGGCCCCGGAGAGACCCAGTACTTC | CSASIRTSGPGETQYF
. | TRBJ2-1 | . | TRBV28 | TGTGCCAGCAGCCTTCAGGTCGATAACTACAATGAGCAGTTCTTC | CASSLQVDNYNEQFF
. | TRBJ1-3 | . | TRBV5-1 | TGCGCCAGCAGCTTGGAGCGGGGAAGGGGAAACACCATATATTTT | CASSLERGRGNTIYF
. | TRBJ1-1 | . | TRBV18 | TGTGCCAGCTCACCTGGTCTCAGCACTGAAGCTTTCTTT | CASSPGLSTEAFF
. | TRBJ1-5 | . | TRBV7-8 | TGTGCCAGCAGCGTAGGAGGCGATCAGCCCCAGCATTTT | CASSVGGDQPQHF
. | TRBJ2-1 | . | TRBV15 | TGTGCCACCAGCAGACCCTCCTGGATCAGGGTCGAGCAGTTCTTC | CATSRPSWIRVEQFF
. | TRBJ2-2 | . | TRBV6-5 | TGTGCCAGCAGATTCTTAACCGGGGAGCTGTTTTTT | CASRFLTGELFF
. | TRBJ1-6 | . | TRBV18 | TGTGCCAGCTCACCAGGCCAGCGGTCACCCCTCCACTTT | CASSPGQRSPLHF
. | TRBJ2-5 | TRBD1 | TRBV28 | TGTGCCAGCAGTCCAGGACAGGGCGGGGAGACCCAGTACTTC | CASSPGQGGETQYF
. | TRBJ1-1 | . | TRBV3-1/TRBV3-2 | TGTGCCAGCAGCCGCACAGGTGGGAACACTGAAGCTTTCTTT | CASSRTGGNTEAFF
. | TRBJ1-6 | . | TRBV5-1 | TGCGCCAGCAGCTTGGGCACGGGGGGGTATTCACCCCTCCACTTT | CASSLGTGGYSPLHF
. | TRBJ1-6 | TRBD1 | TRBV7-9 | TGTGCCAGCAGCTCACAGGGGCGGATTAATTCACCCCTCCACTTT | CASSSQGRINSPLHF
. | TRBJ2-7 | . | TRBV6-6 | TGTGCCAGCAGGGTACGTAGCGGCTCCTACGAGCAGTACTTC | CASRVRSGSYEQYF
. | TRBJ2-1 | TRBD2 | TRBV10-3 | TGTGCCATCAGTGAGTCTAGCGGGGGGGAATACAATGAGCAGTTCTTC | CAISESSGGEYNEQFF
. | TRBJ1-1 | . | TRBV7-9 | TGTGCCAGCAGCTTAGTCACAGCTGGGTTCGCTTTCTTT | CASSLVTAGFAFF
. | TRBJ2-7 | TRBD1 | TRBV11-3 | TGTGCCAGCAGCCCCGGGACAGGGCACTCCTACGAGCAGTACTTC | CASSPGTGHSYEQYF
once | TRBJ1-1 | . | TRBV6-2/TRBV6-3 | TGTGCCAGCAGTAGGCAGGGCACTGAAGCTTTCTTT | CASSRQGTEAFF
. | TRBJ1-5 | TRBD1 | TRBV3-1/TRBV3-2 | TGTGCCAGCAGCTCGGGACAGGGAGTAAATCAGCCCCAGCATTTT | CASSSGQGVNQPQHF
. | TRBJ1-2 | . | TRBV4-1 | TGCGCCAGCAGCCTAACGCTCCGGAGTGATGGCTACACCTTC | CASSLTLRSDGYTF
few | TRBJ1-2 | TRBD1 | TRBV5-1 | TGCGCCAGCAGCTCCGGGACAGGTATTGGCTACACCTTC | CASSSGTGIGYTF
. | TRBJ1-2 | . | TRBV28 | TGTGCCACCTCGGTGTTCGGTGGCTACACCTTC | CATSVFGGYTF
. | TRBJ1-6 | . | TRBV6-5 | TGTGCCAGCAGTCCGGACAGCTCCTATAATTCACCCCTCCACTTT | CASSPDSSYNSPLHF
. | TRBJ1-6 | TRBD1 | TRBV19 | TGTGCCAGTAGTTCTGGACAGGGCAGCTCCTATAATTCACCCCTCCACTTT | CASSSGQGSSYNSPLHF
. | TRBJ1-2 | . | TRBV9 | TGTGCCAGCAGCGTAGCTGAGGGTACTAGTGGCTACACCTTC | CASSVAEGTSGYTF
few | TRBJ1-1 | . | TRBV15 | TGTGCCACCAGCAGAGATTTCCTTACCTACCGAGCTTTCTTT | CATSRDFLTYRAFF
. | TRBJ2-1 | TRBD2 | TRBV2 | TGTGCCAGCAGTTTCGGACTAGCGGGCAATGAGCAGTTCTTC | CASSFGLAGNEQFF
. | TRBJ1-2 | TRBD1 | TRBV30 | TGTGCCTCTACACCGACAGGGGCAGGCTACACCTTC | CASTPTGAGYTF